The rows below give T cell receptor beta chains drawn from one sample of a study of TIL therapy for anti-PD-1-resistant metastatic lung cancer. Libraries were prepared by immunoSEQ multiplex PCR; TCRdb keeps only in-frame clonotypes and omits some of them. The data contain some 46,000 clones, approximately 79% of them singletons. Sequences were derived from blood, sampled at baseline. Source of these receptors: a man between 65 and 85 years old with non-small cell lung cancer. The CDR3 runs from the conserved cysteine through the conserved F or W. Each record gives: V gene, clone size, D gene, J gene, CDR3 DNA, CDR3 protein. A D gene is named only where the DNA matches it firmly. Clone size is shown for a subset of rows, as once, few, many or a class of expanded clone.

V: TRBV4-3
size: NA
D: TRBD1
J: TRBJ1-1
DNA: TGCGCCAGCAGCCAAGAAGGAGGACAGGGAGGCACTGAAGCTTTCTTT
CDR3: CASSQEGGQGGTEAFF

V: TRBV6-4
size: NA
D: NA
J: TRBJ2-1
DNA: TGTGCCAGCAGTGTCCAAGACAGGCCACCATACAATGAGCAGTTCTTC
CDR3: CASSVQDRPPYNEQFF

V: TRBV11-2
size: once
D: NA
J: TRBJ2-1
DNA: TGTGCCAGCAGAACAGGGCCCCGTTACAATGAGCAGTTCTTC
CDR3: CASRTGPRYNEQFF

V: TRBV25-1
size: NA
D: NA
J: TRBJ2-3
DNA: TGTGCCAGCAGTCTCGGGGCTACGCAGTATTTT
CDR3: CASSLGATQYF

V: TRBV7-2
size: NA
D: TRBD1
J: TRBJ1-2
DNA: TGTGCCAGCAGCCGGAGGGACAGCTCTAACTATGGCTACACCTTC
CDR3: CASSRRDSSNYGYTF

V: TRBV28
size: NA
D: TRBD2
J: TRBJ2-7
DNA: TGTGCCAGCACTAGCCAGTTCGCTAGCGGAGGTATGGACGAGCAGTACTTC
CDR3: CASTSQFASGGMDEQYF

V: TRBV4-1
size: NA
D: TRBD2
J: TRBJ2-3
DNA: TGCGCCAGCAGCCAAGAGCTAGCGGGAGGTTCGGGAGATACGCAGTATTTT
CDR3: CASSQELAGGSGDTQYF

V: TRBV2
size: NA
D: NA
J: TRBJ1-4
DNA: TGTGCCAGCAGGGCCGCGGCTAATGAAAAACTGTTTTTT
CDR3: CASRAAANEKLFF

V: TRBV15
size: NA
D: NA
J: TRBJ2-1
DNA: TGTGCCACCAGCAGAGATCAATACGGGTCATCGTTCTTC
CDR3: CATSRDQYGSSFF

V: TRBV6-4
size: NA
D: TRBD2
J: TRBJ2-1
DNA: TGTGCCAGCAGTGACTCCACTAGCGGGAGTAATGAGCAGTTCTTC
CDR3: CASSDSTSGSNEQFF

V: TRBV18
size: NA
D: NA
J: TRBJ1-1
DNA: TGTGCCAGCTCACCACAGACCACGAACACTGAAGCTTTCTTT
CDR3: CASSPQTTNTEAFF

V: TRBV27
size: NA
D: NA
J: TRBJ1-5
DNA: TGTGCCAGCAGTTTATCCAGTTCTTATCAGCCCCAGCATTTT
CDR3: CASSLSSSYQPQHF

V: TRBV19
size: NA
D: TRBD2
J: TRBJ2-1
DNA: TGTGCCAGTAGTATAGGGACTAGCGGGAGGGCCGTTAGCTACAATGAGCAGTTCTTC
CDR3: CASSIGTSGRAVSYNEQFF

V: TRBV9
size: few
D: TRBD1
J: TRBJ1-6
DNA: TGTGCCAGCAGCGATAAGGACAGGGCGATGTCACCCCTCCACTTT
CDR3: CASSDKDRAMSPLHF

V: TRBV7-8
size: NA
D: NA
J: TRBJ1-2
DNA: TGTGCCAGCCGCGACATAAGAATAGCTAACTATGGCTACACCTTC
CDR3: CASRDIRIANYGYTF

V: TRBV27
size: NA
D: NA
J: TRBJ2-7
DNA: TGTGCCAGCAGGGCGGGACAGATCTCCTACGAGCAGTACTTC
CDR3: CASRAGQISYEQYF

V: TRBV18
size: once
D: NA
J: TRBJ1-1
DNA: TGTGCCAGCTCACCACTCTCGCGCACTGAAGCTTTCTTT
CDR3: CASSPLSRTEAFF

V: TRBV15
size: NA
D: NA
J: TRBJ2-7
DNA: TGTGCCACCAGCACTGGGACGACCTACGAGCAGTACTTC
CDR3: CATSTGTTYEQYF

V: TRBV14
size: NA
D: NA
J: TRBJ1-2
DNA: TGTGCCAGCAGCCATACCCCTAACCAGACAGGCCAACTAACCAACTATGGCTACACCTTC
CDR3: CASSHTPNQTGQLTNYGYTF

V: TRBV25-1
size: few
D: NA
J: TRBJ2-7
DNA: TGTGCCAGCAGTGTGGGGACGGGGTACGAGCAGTACTTC
CDR3: CASSVGTGYEQYF

V: TRBV7-9
size: NA
D: TRBD2
J: TRBJ2-3
DNA: TGTGCCAGCAGCTCTCCGACTAGCGGGAGTACAGATACGCAGTATTTT
CDR3: CASSSPTSGSTDTQYF

V: TRBV19
size: NA
D: NA
J: TRBJ1-2
DNA: TGTGCCAGTACCTCCCTGGGTGGGAATGTCGTTAGCGGAGGCTACACCTTC
CDR3: CASTSLGGNVVSGGYTF

V: TRBV25-1
size: NA
D: TRBD2
J: TRBJ2-3
DNA: TGTGCCAGCAGTGTAGGCGGGAGGGCCGTAGATACGCAGTATTTT
CDR3: CASSVGGRAVDTQYF

V: TRBV4-2
size: NA
D: TRBD2
J: TRBJ2-1
DNA: TGTGCCAGCAGCCGGGCGGGAGAGAGTAGTGAGCAGTTCTTC
CDR3: CASSRAGESSEQFF

V: TRBV7-2
size: NA
D: NA
J: TRBJ2-1
DNA: TGTGCCAGCAGCTGGGTTTTGGCGCAGTCCTACAATGAGCAGTTCTTC
CDR3: CASSWVLAQSYNEQFF

V: TRBV29-1
size: NA
D: TRBD1
J: TRBJ2-5
DNA: TGCAGCGCTTCACCGGACAGGGGGCTTCTAGAGACCCAGTACTTC
CDR3: CSASPDRGLLETQYF

V: TRBV18
size: NA
D: TRBD1
J: TRBJ1-4
DNA: TGTGCCAGCTCACCCCCTGAGGGGGCGGCTAATGAAAAACTGTTTTTT
CDR3: CASSPPEGAANEKLFF

V: TRBV6-1
size: NA
D: NA
J: TRBJ2-5
DNA: TGTGCCAGCGCGGGCAGGGAAGAGACCCAGTACTTC
CDR3: CASAGREETQYF

V: TRBV28
size: NA
D: NA
J: TRBJ1-4
DNA: TGTGCCAGCAGTTTACAATGGGAAAAACTGTTTTTT
CDR3: CASSLQWEKLFF

V: TRBV10-2
size: NA
D: TRBD2
J: TRBJ2-3
DNA: TGCGCCAGCAGTGATAGCGGGAGGAGCACAGATACGCAGTATTTT
CDR3: CASSDSGRSTDTQYF

V: TRBV23-1
size: NA
D: NA
J: TRBJ1-2
DNA: TGCGCCAGCAGTCGATTCGCGGTTGCGGCCTTC
CDR3: CASSRFAVAAF

V: TRBV27
size: NA
D: NA
J: TRBJ1-1
DNA: TGTGCCAGCAGTTTTCTCATAAACACTGAAGCTTTCTTT
CDR3: CASSFLINTEAFF

V: TRBV10-3
size: NA
D: TRBD2
J: TRBJ2-1
DNA: TGTGCCATCAGTGAGTCGACTAGCGGGACGAACAATGAGCAGTTCTTC
CDR3: CAISESTSGTNNEQFF

V: TRBV30
size: few
D: NA
J: TRBJ2-7
DNA: TGTGCCTGGAGCCCCAGCCCCCTTTCCTACGAGCAGTACTTC
CDR3: CAWSPSPLSYEQYF

V: TRBV28
size: NA
D: TRBD1
J: TRBJ1-1
DNA: TGTGCCAGCAGTTTCGGAGGGACAGGGGAAGCTTTCTTT
CDR3: CASSFGGTGEAFF

V: TRBV28
size: NA
D: TRBD1
J: TRBJ1-5
DNA: TGTGCCAGCAGCCAAACTGGACAGGGGTTTGGTCAGCCCCAGCATTTT
CDR3: CASSQTGQGFGQPQHF

V: TRBV6-5
size: NA
D: NA
J: TRBJ1-5
DNA: TGTGCCAGCAGAGCTGGACAGAGCAATCAGCCCCAGCATTTT
CDR3: CASRAGQSNQPQHF

V: TRBV19
size: NA
D: TRBD2
J: TRBJ2-2
DNA: TGTGGTTGTCGGGGCGGGAGCGCGAACACCGGGGAGCTGTTTTTT
CDR3: CGCRGGSANTGELFF

V: TRBV28
size: NA
D: NA
J: TRBJ2-7
DNA: TGTGCCACGTCTGGGGGCATCCCTCGCCCCTACGAGCAGTACTTC
CDR3: CATSGGIPRPYEQYF

V: TRBV7-9
size: NA
D: NA
J: TRBJ2-5
DNA: TGTGCCAGCAGCTTATCCGAGGGCAGGGGGACCCAGTACTTC
CDR3: CASSLSEGRGTQYF

V: TRBV7-2
size: NA
D: TRBD2
J: TRBJ2-1
DNA: TGTGCCAGCAGCCCAACGCGACTAGCCTCCAATGTAGAGCAGTTCTTC
CDR3: CASSPTRLASNVEQFF

V: TRBV5-5
size: NA
D: NA
J: TRBJ2-7
DNA: TGTGCCAGCAGCTTGGTGACTACTGGGGCGGCCTACGAGCAGTACTTC
CDR3: CASSLVTTGAAYEQYF

V: TRBV7-3
size: NA
D: NA
J: TRBJ2-6
DNA: TGTGCCAGCAGCTTGGGGGGCCCGGGACCCGGGGCCAACGTCCTGACTTTC
CDR3: CASSLGGPGPGANVLTF

V: TRBV6-1
size: NA
D: NA
J: TRBJ2-1
DNA: TGTGCCAGCAGTTTTCCGACAGACTACAATGAGCAGTTCTTC
CDR3: CASSFPTDYNEQFF

V: TRBV7-9
size: few
D: TRBD1
J: TRBJ2-7
DNA: TGTGCCAGCAGCTCCTTGGACAGGGGTGGCGAGCAGTACTTC
CDR3: CASSSLDRGGEQYF

V: TRBV7-3
size: NA
D: TRBD2
J: TRBJ2-3
DNA: TGTGCCAGCAGCGTACTTCCGGGACTAGCGGGAGGGGGCCCAGATACGCAGTATTTT
CDR3: CASSVLPGLAGGGPDTQYF

V: TRBV2
size: few
D: TRBD1
J: TRBJ2-4
DNA: TGTGCCAGCAGTCTAACAGGGGTCCTGGGAAACATTCAGTACTTC
CDR3: CASSLTGVLGNIQYF

V: TRBV7-9
size: NA
D: NA
J: TRBJ1-2
DNA: TGTGCCAGCAGCTCAACTCCCCGGCCGGGGGCTAATGACCGAGGGGGCTACACCTTC
CDR3: CASSSTPRPGANDRGGYTF

V: TRBV9
size: once
D: NA
J: TRBJ2-7
DNA: TGTGCCAGCAGCGTAGAGGGGGAAGCGAGATCCTACGAGCAGTACTTC
CDR3: CASSVEGEARSYEQYF